This entry lists 27 T cell receptor beta chains sequenced from one sample in a study of shared clonotypes between healthy human individuals. Clones were read by immunoSEQ multiplex PCR, and TCRdb kept only the in-frame ones, dropping some. This sample has about 600,000 clones, with roughly 97% found just once. Specimen: naive CD4+ T cells sorted from blood. Subset in this sample: CD45RA+ positively selected. These receptors came from a woman aged 30 to 39 in good health.

The chain carries TRBV11-3 and TRBJ2-1; 8 nucleotides line up with TRBD2. V was clipped by 0 bases and J by 11 bases; unmatched bases: 3. The CDR3 covers 13 residues. The germline V gene encodes CDR1 SGHNT and CDR2 YENEEA. The CDR3 bases are TGTGCCAGCAGCTTAGATCTAGCGGGCCAGCAGTTCTTC. This encodes CASSLDLAGQQFF.

As DNA, the CDR3 is TGCGCCAGCAGTGACACAGTCTACGAGCAGTACTTC. Amino acid sequence: CASSDTVYEQYF. The rearrangement uses TRBV10-1 and TRBJ2-7; D is unresolved. CDR1 is WNHNN, CDR2 SYGVQD, per germline (reference sequence). This CDR3 has 12 amino acids. Deletions cut 3 bases from V and 3 bases from J, with 6 bases between.

The V and J genes are TRBV11-3 and TRBJ2-3; maybe TRBD2 (5 bases). The CDR3 is 14 residues long. Germline values: CDR1 SGHNT, CDR2 YENEEA. Trimming stripped 1 base from V and 6 bases from J, with 11 bases between. The CDR3 DNA reads as TGTGCCAGCAGCTTAGGTCAGCGGAGTGATACGCAGTATTTT. Protein product: CASSLGQRSDTQYF.

This sequence joins TRBV5-6 and TRBJ1-2; the D gene is possibly TRBD1 (5 bases). The CDR3 totals 14 residues. Trimming shortened V by 0 bases and J by 8 bases, and 14 bases separated the two germline ends. The germline V gene has CDR1 SGHDT and CDR2 YYEEEE. The DNA for the CDR3 is TGTGCCAGCAGCTTGGCGGGGCCCCAATTGGGCTACACCTTC. Its protein is CASSLAGPQLGYTF.

This clone was seen only once. The genes are TRBV5-1 and TRBJ2-7; the D gene is possibly TRBD2 (5 bases). With 2 bases removed from V and 3 bases from J, the gap between germline ends came to 15 bases. The CDR3 is 15 residues long. The V gene's germline CDR1 is SGHRS and CDR2 YFSETQ. CDR3 loop: CASSFASGTLYEQYF. CDR3 nucleotide sequence: TGCGCCAGCAGCTTCGCGAGCGGAACTCTCTACGAGCAGTACTTC. The full variable domain, completed using reference TRBV5-1 and TRBJ2-7, is KAGVTQTPRYLIKTRGQQVTLSCSPISGHRSVSWYQQTPGQGLQFLFEYFSETQRNKGNFPGRFSGRQFSNSRSEMNVSTLELGDSALYLCASSFASGTLYEQYFGPGTRLTVT.

Of note for this clone: The sample contains more than one DNA sequence encoding this CDR3. The chain employs TRBV28 and TRBJ1-2; D unresolved. The CDR3 spans 12 residues. The ends were cut back, 3 bases at V and 4 bases at J, with 6 bases in the middle. From germline, CDR1 is MDHEN and CDR2 SYDVKM. CDR3 DNA: TGTGCCAGCAGTTTGGAAGGCTATGGCTACACCTTC. It encodes CASSLEGYGYTF.

The rearrangement joins TRBV28 to TRBJ2-6; D call uncertain. V was pared by 8 bases and J by 0 bases, with 2 bases between. The CDR3 consists of 12 residues. CDR1 is MDHEN and CDR2 is SYDVKM in the germline V gene. CDR3 in DNA: TGTGCCAGCCGCTCTGGGGCCAACGTCCTGACTTTC. It encodes CASRSGANVLTF.

V and J are TRBV2 and TRBJ1-3; TRBD1 matches 9 bases. With 5 bases clipped from V and 4 bases from J, the junction kept 9 bases outside the gene matches. CDR1 is SNHLY and CDR2 is FYNNEI in the germline V gene. This CDR3 contains 16 residues. CDR3 sequence: CASSRDREPSGNTIYF. The CDR3 bases are TGTGCCAGCAGTCGGGACAGGGAGCCGTCAGGAAACACCATATATTTT.

V gene TRBV5-6 combines with J gene TRBJ2-5, with D tentatively TRBD1 or TRBD2 (5 bases each). Matching the DNA end better, TRBJ2-7 makes the J call doubtful. The CDR3 totals 13 residues. CDR1 is SGHDT, CDR2 YYEEEE, per germline. The CDR3 DNA reads as TGTGCCAGCAGCCCGGGACGGCGGCGCGAGCAGTACTTC. This encodes CASSPGRRREQYF.

V is TRBV5-1 and J is TRBJ1-1; D ambiguous. Germline V CDR1 and CDR2: SGHRS, YFSETQ. Trimming left V 3 bases short and J 7 bases short, with 19 bases between. The CDR3 totals 15 residues. This chain's CDR3 is CASSSSVRTGVEAFF. In DNA, the CDR3 is TGCGCCAGCAGCTCATCTGTGCGGACCGGTGTTGAAGCTTTCTTT.

The chain employs TRBV19 and TRBJ2-6; TRBD2 matches 7 bases. The CDR3 runs to 18 residues. J gave up 0 bases and V 7 bases, and 12 bases lay outside the gene matches. Germline V gene data show CDR1 as LNHDA and CDR2 as SQIVND (reference sequence). The CDR3 reads CASNTGRGIGSGANVLTF. Written as DNA, the CDR3 is TGTGCCAGTAACACGGGGCGGGGGATTGGCTCTGGGGCCAACGTCCTGACTTTC.

V usage is TRBV7-2 and J usage is TRBJ2-2; D is ambiguous. The CDR3 extends over 15 amino acids. V lost 4 bases and J 3 bases, leaving 12 bases between the germline ends. The germline CDR1 and CDR2 sequences are SGHTA and FQGNSA. CDR3 DNA sequence: TGTGCCAGCAGCTCCCACCAATACCACACCGGGGAGCTGTTTTTT. It is translated as CASSSHQYHTGELFF.

The rearrangement links TRBV7-9 to TRBJ2-1, with TRBD2 identical over 11 bases. V shed 1 base and J 9 bases; nucleotides not matched to a gene: 5. CDR1 is SEHNR and CDR2 is FQNEAQ in the germline V gene (reference sequence). This CDR3 has 15 residues. The CDR3 DNA sequence: TGTGCCAGCAGCTTAGAACTAGCGGGAGAAGGTGAGCAGTTCTTC. Amino acids: CASSLELAGEGEQFF.

The CDR3 here is CASAELAGADNEQFF. The CDR3 DNA reads as TGTGCCAGTGCCGAGTTAGCGGGAGCTGACAATGAGCAGTTCTTC. The chain couples TRBV19 to TRBJ2-1; 9 bases are a match to TRBD2. The CDR3 extends over 15 amino acids. Per the germline V gene, CDR1 is LNHDA and CDR2 is SQIVND (reference sequence). V gave up 8 bases and J gave up 5 bases; unmatched junction bases: 10. Full variable domain (remainder filled in from reference TRBV19 and TRBJ2-1): DGGITQSPKYLFRKEGQNVTLSCEQNLNHDAMYWYRQDPGQGLRLIYYSQIVNDFQKGDIAEGYSVSREKKESFPLTVTSAQKNPTAFYLCASAELAGADNEQFFGPGTRLTVL.

This chain uses TRBV28 with TRBJ2-2; 9 bases agree with TRBD2. V lost 6 bases, J lost 6 bases, and 17 bases stayed unmatched. The CDR3 consists of 18 residues. Germline CDR1 is MDHEN and CDR2 is SYDVKM. As DNA, the CDR3 is TGTGCCAGCAGCCTAAACCGCGGGGTAGCGGGAGTCCCCGGGGAGCTGTTTTTT. This translates into CASSLNRGVAGVPGELFF.

The chain employs TRBV2 and TRBJ2-1; no clear D. V was pared by 4 bases and J by 6 bases, with 16 bases between. The CDR3 is 15 residues long. Germline CDR1 reads SNHLY; CDR2 reads FYNNEI. The CDR3 sequence is CASSGLLGRRNEQFF. CDR3 nucleotide sequence: TGTGCCAGCAGTGGTCTCCTGGGTAGACGCAATGAGCAGTTCTTC.

The chain uses TRBV6-5 and TRBJ2-7, with D tentatively TRBD2 (5 bases). Trimming took 0 bases from V and 5 from J, leaving 17 bases between them. The length of the CDR3 is 16 residues. Germline V gene lookup returns CDR1 MNHEY and CDR2 SVGAGI. CDR3 protein: CASSYSNYLASDEQYF. CDR3 sequence (DNA): TGTGCCAGCAGTTACTCGAACTACCTAGCTTCGGACGAGCAGTACTTC.

This chain connects TRBV5-1 to TRBJ2-7; 8 positions match TRBD1. This CDR3 has 15 amino acids. CDR1 is SGHRS, CDR2 YFSETQ, per germline. The J segment lost 4 bases and the V segment lost 4 bases, leaving 10 bases of the junction unmatched. CDR3 DNA: TGCGCCAGCAGCGGGACGACAGGGGAATTGTACGAGCAGTACTTC. Protein: CASSGTTGELYEQYF.

The DNA of the CDR3 is TGCAGCGTTGTGGGGGCTGAAGCTTTCTTT. Protein: CSVVGAEAFF. J is TRBJ1-1 and V is TRBV29-1; D perhaps matches TRBD1 (5 bases). Germline CDR1 SQVTM, CDR2 ANQGSEA. V gave up 4 bases and J gave up 6 bases, with 6 bases separating them. The CDR3 totals 10 residues.

This sequence joins TRBV4-1 and TRBJ1-4, with D hard to call. Germline V gene data show CDR1 as MGHRA and CDR2 as YSYEKL. This CDR3 has 16 residues. V lost 4 bases to trimming and J lost 6 bases, with 18 bases between them. The CDR3 loop is CASSPSGLPADEKLFF. The CDR3 nucleotides read TGCGCCAGCAGCCCTTCGGGTCTCCCAGCCGATGAAAAACTGTTTTTT.

V is TRBV10-2 and J is TRBJ1-2, with 9 bases that match TRBD1. The CDR3 is made up of 15 amino acids. Germline CDR1 reads WSHSY; CDR2 reads SAAADI. J gave up 3 bases and V 8 bases, and 10 bases lay outside the gene matches. The CDR3 sequence is CASLRPGQGDYGYTF. In nucleotides, the CDR3 is TGCGCCAGCCTCCGACCGGGACAGGGTGACTATGGCTACACCTTC.

The chain links TRBV6-5 to TRBJ2-5; TRBD1 matches at 7 bases. The CDR3 spans 14 residues. Germline V gives CDR1 MNHEY, CDR2 SVGAGI. V was pared by 6 bases and J by 5 bases, with 9 bases of the junction left unmatched. The DNA for the CDR3 is TGTGCCAGCAGCGGGCGACAGGGCAGGGAGACCCAGTACTTC. Protein product: CASSGRQGRETQYF.

The chain combines TRBV14 with TRBJ2-7, with TRBD2 matching 13 bases. Germline CDR1 is SGHDN and CDR2 is FVKESK. Losses at the gene ends were 4 bases for V and 4 bases for J; bases not matched to a gene: 4. There are 15 residues in the CDR3. The CDR3 coding sequence is TGTGCCAGCAGCCGCGGACTAGCGGGAGATTACGAGCAGTACTTC. This translates into CASSRGLAGDYEQYF.

The genes are TRBV11-2 and TRBJ2-7, with TRBD2 matching 13 bases. There are 16 residues in the CDR3. Germline trimming cut 5 bases from V and 4 bases from J; bases unmatched to any gene: 8. Germline V gives CDR1 SGHAT, CDR2 FQNNGV. Here the CDR3 reads CASSLGLAGVGYEQYF. Written as DNA, the CDR3 is TGTGCCAGCAGCCTCGGACTAGCGGGAGTTGGGTACGAGCAGTACTTC. The whole variable domain, filled in from reference TRBV11-2 and TRBJ2-7, reads EAGVAQSPRYKIIEKRQSVAFWCNPISGHATLYWYQQILGQGPKLLIQFQNNGVVDDSQLPKDRFSAERLKGVDSTLKIQPAKLEDSAVYLCASSLGLAGVGYEQYFGPGTRLTVT.

The chain uses TRBV28 and TRBJ1-6, with a possible D match to TRBD1 (5 bases). Trimming took 11 bases from V and 8 from J, leaving 16 bases between them. The CDR3 extends over 13 amino acids. The V gene's germline CDR1 is MDHEN and CDR2 SYDVKM. CDR3 loop: CASWGGSHSPLHF. The CDR3 bases are TGTGCCTCCTGGGGGGGGTCGCATTCACCCCTCCACTTT.

In its sample, this clone was seen once. This chain joins TRBV11-3 and TRBJ2-1; a possible D gene is TRBD2 (6 bases). V was trimmed by 0 bases and J by 0 bases, leaving 12 bases between them. This CDR3 has 17 amino acids. CDR1 SGHNT and CDR2 YENEEA come from the germline V gene. CDR3 DNA: TGTGCCAGCAGCTTAGAGTGGCGGGATAGCTCCTACAATGAGCAGTTCTTC. It is translated as CASSLEWRDSSYNEQFF.

The chain combines TRBV5-5 with TRBJ2-2; TRBD1 agrees at 9 bases. The junction had 9 bases not matched to a gene; V was cut back by 5 bases and J by 4 bases. This CDR3 spans 16 amino acids. Germline V lookup: CDR1 SGHKS, CDR2 YYEKEE (reference sequence). CDR3 nucleotides: TGTGCCAGCAGACCACCGGGACAGGGAAGCACCGGGGAGCTGTTTTTT. This codes for CASRPPGQGSTGELFF.